This T cell receptor beta chain was sequenced during a study of blood T cells in healthy people across ages. A note on this clonotype: Its antigen is unidentified.

Study results and caveats: Greater diversity and more naive CD4+ cells were seen in long-lived donors than in aged donors.

At least 6 micrograms of total RNA were extracted per sample. A sample-barcoded 5' primer and a J-beta primer mix were used in a second PCR of roughly 7 to 12 cycles. TCRdb passed the 5' RACE reads through MiXCR, listing each CDR3 protein once. The sample lists roughly 900,000 distinct CDR3 sequences, roughly 43% seen once, with around an eighth in the top ten. V lost 2 bases to trimming and J lost 9 bases, with 17 bases between them. Germline CDR1 reads MNHNY; CDR2 reads SVGAGI (reference sequence). CDR3 length equals 14 residues. The rearrangement uses TRBV6-6 and TRBJ2-7; tentative D call: TRBD1 (5 bases). Sequences were obtained from blood. The source of this sequence is a young man in good health. CDR3 sequence (DNA): TGTGCCAGCAGTTACAGGGGTAGCTCCTATGTGCAGTACTTC. It codes for CASSYRGSSYVQYF.